The T cell receptor beta chain described here comes from a study of spatial heterogeneity in lung cancer. The CDR3 is 15 amino acids. Germline V CDR1 and CDR2: DFQATT, SNEGSKA (reference sequence). With 1 base clipped from V and 3 bases from J, the junction kept 5 bases outside the gene matches. Time point meaning: sample taken at primary tumor resection. Unsorted whole RNA samples from tumor, nontumor lung or frozen PBMC were sequenced. MiXCR was run by TCRdb on the 5' RACE reads, yielding one entry per CDR3 protein. The repertoire consists of tens of thousands of distinct CDR3 sequences, with approximately 7% occurring once and the leading ten covering roughly 2.7%.

Material: PBMCs, obtained at surgery. J is TRBJ2-2 and V is TRBV20-1, with 7 positions matching TRBD1. This clonotype originated in a female donor with early-stage non-small cell lung cancer. The CDR3 DNA sequence: TGCAGTGCTAGAGGACAGGGACGCGACACCGGGGAGCTGTTTTTT. It specifies CSARGQGRDTGELFF.